A selection of T cell receptor beta chains follows, all from one sample in a study of T cell responses to AZD1222 COVID-19 vaccine. Using immunoSEQ multiplex PCR, the repertoire was profiled, and TCRdb retains in-frame clones only, with some absent. Here the sample spans approximately 60,000 clones, approximately 80% being singletons. Specimen: peripheral blood, collected on day 0 of AZD1222 vaccination. All receptors come from an adult in good health. Both conserved end residues are trimmed from each CDR3. Fields, in order: CDR3 protein, D gene, V gene, J gene. The D gene is left open where the match is weak.

CDR3 protein: SVYRPPYGYT
D gene: NA
V gene: TRBV29-1
J gene: TRBJ1-2

CDR3 protein: ASSYSFRVHTEAF
D gene: NA
V gene: TRBV6-5
J gene: TRBJ1-1

CDR3 protein: ASGRQLYGYT
D gene: NA
V gene: TRBV12-5
J gene: TRBJ1-2

CDR3 protein: ASSYRGGGTEAF
D gene: NA
V gene: TRBV6-2/TRBV6-3
J gene: TRBJ1-1

CDR3 protein: ASSISGALLTLH
D gene: NA
V gene: TRBV19
J gene: TRBJ1-6

CDR3 protein: ASSLGNTGPSNTEAF
D gene: NA
V gene: TRBV5-1
J gene: TRBJ1-1

CDR3 protein: ASAVSRNSPLH
D gene: NA
V gene: TRBV27
J gene: TRBJ1-6

CDR3 protein: AIGPRELGYNSPLH
D gene: NA
V gene: TRBV10-3
J gene: TRBJ1-6

CDR3 protein: AWSVGTGGGRGQPQH
D gene: TRBD1
V gene: TRBV30
J gene: TRBJ1-5

CDR3 protein: ASSFIGQLTYEQY
D gene: NA
V gene: TRBV28
J gene: TRBJ2-7

CDR3 protein: SVGTDAETQY
D gene: TRBD1
V gene: TRBV29-1
J gene: TRBJ2-5

CDR3 protein: ASSRGTGGYGYT
D gene: TRBD1
V gene: TRBV7-9
J gene: TRBJ1-2

CDR3 protein: ASSSGLAGDFYEQY
D gene: TRBD2
V gene: TRBV5-4
J gene: TRBJ2-7

CDR3 protein: ASSQEVGITDTQY
D gene: NA
V gene: TRBV3-1/TRBV3-2
J gene: TRBJ2-3

CDR3 protein: ASSPQGRAAF
D gene: NA
V gene: TRBV3-1/TRBV3-2
J gene: TRBJ1-1

CDR3 protein: ASSLWGLNSYNEQF
D gene: NA
V gene: TRBV7-9
J gene: TRBJ2-1

CDR3 protein: ASSPSINWGYT
D gene: NA
V gene: TRBV3-1/TRBV3-2
J gene: TRBJ1-2

CDR3 protein: SVETSGGVADTQY
D gene: TRBD2
V gene: TRBV29-1
J gene: TRBJ2-3

CDR3 protein: ASTPGQGWEPQH
D gene: TRBD1
V gene: TRBV7-2
J gene: TRBJ1-5

CDR3 protein: ASSDNRGVGYT
D gene: NA
V gene: TRBV2
J gene: TRBJ1-2

CDR3 protein: ASSQEWKMNTEAF
D gene: NA
V gene: TRBV4-3
J gene: TRBJ1-1

CDR3 protein: ASSQSTFTEAF
D gene: NA
V gene: TRBV14
J gene: TRBJ1-1

CDR3 protein: ASSRTIFDTNYGYT
D gene: NA
V gene: TRBV18
J gene: TRBJ1-2

CDR3 protein: ASSRDFNTDTQY
D gene: NA
V gene: TRBV2
J gene: TRBJ2-3

CDR3 protein: ASSYSAGDFEQF
D gene: TRBD2
V gene: TRBV6-6
J gene: TRBJ2-1

CDR3 protein: SVAKLTGGADYGYT
D gene: TRBD1
V gene: TRBV29-1
J gene: TRBJ1-2

CDR3 protein: ASSFRRGYGYT
D gene: NA
V gene: TRBV28
J gene: TRBJ1-2

CDR3 protein: ASSSSLGEQY
D gene: NA
V gene: TRBV13
J gene: TRBJ2-7

CDR3 protein: ASSRGGTQNTEAF
D gene: NA
V gene: TRBV28
J gene: TRBJ1-1

CDR3 protein: ASSFNRGYEQY
D gene: TRBD1
V gene: TRBV28
J gene: TRBJ2-7

CDR3 protein: ASSKAAGAYEQY
D gene: TRBD2
V gene: TRBV6-5
J gene: TRBJ2-7

CDR3 protein: SASSGRPYEQY
D gene: TRBD2
V gene: TRBV20-1
J gene: TRBJ2-7

CDR3 protein: ASSWGAVVDTQY
D gene: NA
V gene: TRBV19
J gene: TRBJ2-3

CDR3 protein: AISESGTDYEQY
D gene: NA
V gene: TRBV10-3
J gene: TRBJ2-7

CDR3 protein: ASSPSPAGGLNEQF
D gene: TRBD2
V gene: TRBV28
J gene: TRBJ2-1

CDR3 protein: ASSPRPGQGYEQY
D gene: TRBD1
V gene: TRBV18
J gene: TRBJ2-7

CDR3 protein: ASSIGPRRAANEQF
D gene: NA
V gene: TRBV19
J gene: TRBJ2-1

CDR3 protein: ASSVTGSEQY
D gene: NA
V gene: TRBV27
J gene: TRBJ2-7

CDR3 protein: ASSLLAGTDTQY
D gene: NA
V gene: TRBV5-1
J gene: TRBJ2-3

CDR3 protein: ASSLLAGINGELF
D gene: TRBD2
V gene: TRBV7-2
J gene: TRBJ2-2

CDR3 protein: ASSPWEGVGYT
D gene: NA
V gene: TRBV11-2
J gene: TRBJ1-2

CDR3 protein: ASSPGSRTGAETQY
D gene: TRBD1
V gene: TRBV3-1/TRBV3-2
J gene: TRBJ2-5

CDR3 protein: ASSYSSPRTDTQY
D gene: NA
V gene: TRBV6-5
J gene: TRBJ2-3

CDR3 protein: ASSFQSNTEAF
D gene: NA
V gene: TRBV5-5
J gene: TRBJ1-1

CDR3 protein: ASSSLAGGTGELF
D gene: TRBD2
V gene: TRBV7-3
J gene: TRBJ2-2

CDR3 protein: ASRTLEGAFRNSPLH
D gene: TRBD1
V gene: TRBV28
J gene: TRBJ1-6

CDR3 protein: ASSPTAGGNQPQH
D gene: NA
V gene: TRBV18
J gene: TRBJ1-5